The table lists the clone carrying this T cell receptor beta chain with many counts. Its cognate antigen is unknown. This record belongs to a study of T cells in Graves' hyperthyroidism and ophthalmopathy. Points from the study as a whole: Separation of ophthalmopathy from stable hyperthyroidism was achieved by a 13 V-J model.

V lost 2 bases and J lost 5, with 11 bases in between. The CDR3 runs to 14 residues. Amplified TCR beta CDR3 regions derived from RNA transcripts. First-round RT-PCR targeting the TCR CDR3 was performed with the HTBI primer set. Using its own MiXCR run on the multiplex PCR reads, TCRdb lists one record per CDR3 protein. The sample has some 370,000 distinct CDR3 sequences; about 15% are singletons. The receptor comes from a woman aged 25 to 39 with Graves' hyperthyroidism that later progressed to Graves' ophthalmopathy. This chain uses TRBV12-3 or TRBV12-4 with TRBJ2-3; D gene unclear. The sample taken for sequencing was blood. The CDR3 DNA sequence: TGTGCCAGCAGTTTATCCGAGCGTGGAGATACGCAGTATTTT. Protein sequence: CASSLSERGDTQYF.